The clone carrying this T cell receptor beta chain was counted only a few times. Its antigen is not known. V lost 5 bases to trimming and J lost 5 bases, with 12 bases between them. The CDR3 runs 12 residues. Germline CDR1 reads DFQATT; CDR2 reads SNEGSKA (reference sequence). This sample is part of a study of response to subunit inactivated influenza vaccine. Study results and caveats: Authors suggested seasonal influenza vaccinations each recruit few new T cells.

MiXCR, run by TCRdb on the RT-PCR reads, gives a single entry per CDR3 protein. The table records over 650,000 distinct CDR3 sequences, less than 20% of them present only once. Source: PBMCs from blood, taken around 5 days after vaccination. This rearrangement joins TRBV20-1 to TRBJ1-1, with D maybe TRBD1 (6 bases). The sequence derives from a man between 45 and 60 years old who received an inactivated influenza vaccine. The CDR3 sequence: CSALGARTEAFF. The CDR3 DNA sequence: TGCAGTGCTCTGGGGGCGAGAACTGAAGCTTTCTTT.